The 11 T cell receptor beta chains given below trace back to one sample, sequenced in a study of control samples from healthy donors and cancer patients. The data were produced by immunoSEQ multiplex PCR, yet TCRdb's version contains in-frame clones alone and is incomplete. The profile shows approximately 63,000 clones, almost 85% of them singletons. The sequenced sample was blood. The receptors were gathered from a man aged 35-49 years in good health.

This clone has just a few counts. V and J are TRBV2 and TRBJ2-3; 7 nucleotides align to TRBD1. The CDR3 totals 17 residues. The J segment lost 2 bases and the V segment lost 7 bases, leaving 15 bases of the junction unmatched. Germline-derived CDR1 and CDR2 are SNHLY and FYNNEI. In nucleotides, the CDR3 is TGTGCCAGCATCCAACTCTTCACCGGGACAGTCACAGATACGCAGTATTTT. It yields the protein CASIQLFTGTVTDTQYF. Looking up the rest from reference TRBV2 and TRBJ2-3 gives the full variable domain: EPEVTQTPSHQVTQMGQEVILRCVPISNHLYFYWYRQILGQKVEFLVSFYNNEISEKSEIFDDQFSVERPDGSNFTLKIRSTKLEDSAMYFCASIQLFTGTVTDTQYFGPGTRLTVL.

The chain employs TRBV7-2 and TRBJ2-7, with 7 bases that match TRBD1. J gave up 5 bases and V 2 bases, and 6 bases lay outside the gene matches. The CDR3 is 14 amino acids. The germline gives CDR1 SGHTA, CDR2 FQGNSA. This chain's CDR3 is CASSLNPGGNEQYF. CDR3 DNA: TGTGCCAGCAGCTTAAATCCAGGGGGAAACGAGCAGTACTTC.

DNA for the CDR3: TGTGCCTGGACAGGGGGAATCTATGGCTACACCTTC. Its translation: CAWTGGIYGYTF. V gene TRBV30 combines with J gene TRBJ1-2; 7 bases align to TRBD1. Germline loops: CDR1 GTSNPN, CDR2 SVGIG (reference sequence). V gave up 4 bases and J gave up 4 bases; unmatched junction bases: 3. This CDR3 has 12 residues.

This chain links TRBV21-1 with TRBJ2-7; TRBD2 is the table's D call and was not checked against the DNA. TRBV21-1 is a documented pseudogene. The CDR3 is 15 residues long. CDR3 loop: CASSKGGGREPEQYF. The CDR3 DNA reads TGTGCCAGCAGCAAAGGGGGCGGGAGAGAGCCCGAGCAGTACTTC.

The chain has TRBV4-3 and TRBJ2-3; 12 bases are a match to TRBD2. J lost 5 bases, V lost 8 bases, and 8 bases had no gene match. The CDR3 extends over 15 amino acids. The germline gives CDR1 LGHNA, CDR2 YSLEER. The CDR3 sequence is CASRRLAGVRDTQYF. DNA of the CDR3: TGCGCCAGCCGCCGACTAGCGGGAGTTAGAGATACGCAGTATTTT.

V and J are TRBV9 and TRBJ1-5; D ambiguous. Per the germline V gene, CDR1 is SGDLS and CDR2 is YYNGEE. This CDR3 is built from 14 residues. Trimming removed 1 base from V and 6 bases from J, with 11 bases in between. DNA of the CDR3: TGTGCCAGCAGCGTATCCGGAGGCGGTCAGCCCCAGCATTTT. It yields the protein CASSVSGGGQPQHF.

The V call is TRBV10-3, the J call TRBJ1-1; D might be TRBD1 (5 bases). Germline assignment: CDR1 ENHRY and CDR2 SYGVKD. The V gene lost 10 bases and the J gene lost 3 bases, with 21 bases spanning the gap. The CDR3 is 15 amino acids. This CDR3 is CATRERREGDTEAFF. Here the CDR3 DNA reads TGTGCCACCAGGGAAAGGCGCGAGGGAGACACTGAAGCTTTCTTT.

The J gene is TRBJ2-5, the V gene TRBV6-5; D is ambiguous. Trimming cost V 0 bases and J 9 bases, with 17 bases left between them. Germline V CDR1 and CDR2: MNHEY, SVGAGI. CDR3 length: 15 amino acids. CDR3 sequence: CASSYSKPGGGAQYF. Written as DNA, the CDR3 is TGTGCCAGCAGTTACTCGAAGCCTGGTGGTGGGGCCCAGTACTTC.

V and J are TRBV2 and TRBJ1-5; D remains unclear. V lost 4 bases, J lost 2 bases, and 6 bases lay in between. This CDR3 has 13 amino acids. The germline V gene has CDR1 SNHLY and CDR2 FYNNEI. The CDR3 here is CASSGQGNQPQHF. The CDR3 DNA follows: TGTGCCAGCAGTGGGCAGGGCAATCAGCCCCAGCATTTT.

This chain links TRBV7-9 with TRBJ1-2, with no clear D. The V gene lost 0 bases and the J gene lost 8 bases, with 7 bases spanning the gap. The CDR3 covers 12 residues. The V gene's germline CDR1 is SEHNR and CDR2 FQNEAQ (reference sequence). For the CDR3, the DNA is TGTGCCAGCAGCTTAGCGGATATAGGCTACACCTTC. Its protein product is CASSLADIGYTF.

Worth noting for this clone: The junction departs from germline at one end; a sequencing error may be responsible. CDR3 protein: CASSSGQGRGVTEAFF. CDR3 bases: TGTGCTAGCAGCTCTGGACAGGGGAGGGGTGTCACTGAAGCTTTCTTT. This sequence joins TRBV7-7 and TRBJ1-1, with 9 bases matching TRBD1. This CDR3 has 16 residues. Germline lookup yields CDR1 SSHAT and CDR2 FNYEAQ (reference sequence).